The 9 T cell receptor beta chains given below trace back to one sample, sequenced in a study of beta chain features in type 1 diabetes. Expressed TCRB transcripts were sequenced, since all the RNA that had been isolated was reverse transcribed. Clones were read by immunoSEQ multiplex PCR, and TCRdb kept only the in-frame ones, dropping some. In the table there are around 300,000 clones, 7% to 9% of which are singletons. The sequencing sample was made of central memory CD4+ T cells from blood. Source of these receptors: a woman younger than 35 in good health.

The table lists this clone with a few counts. The CDR3 region has the DNA TGCGCCAGCAGCCGGACGTCGACGCCTTCGAACACCGGGGAGCTGTTTTTT. Translating it yields CASSRTSTPSNTGELFF. The chain recombines TRBV4-3 with TRBJ2-2; D is ambiguous. In germline, CDR1 is LGHNA, CDR2 YSLEER. Trimming stripped 4 bases from V and 0 bases from J, with 15 bases between. The CDR3 extends over 17 amino acids.

Turning to this clone: A junction end diverges from the germline sequence, so it may reflect a read error. The chain couples TRBV7-9 to TRBJ2-7; the match to TRBD1 covers 9 bases. Germline V gene lookup returns CDR1 SEHNR and CDR2 FQNEAQ (reference sequence). The length of the CDR3 is 12 residues. The CDR3 here is CASSSETGTGLF. In DNA form, the CDR3 reads TGTGCCAGCAGCTCAGAGACCGGGACAGGGTTGTTT.

This clone occurred many times. The V and J genes are TRBV7-9 and TRBJ2-3; the match to TRBD2 covers 8 bases. There are 16 residues in the CDR3. The germline CDR1 and CDR2 sequences are SEHNR and FQNEAQ (reference sequence). With 5 bases clipped from V and 6 bases from J, the junction kept 13 bases outside the gene matches. DNA of the CDR3: TGTGCCAGCAGCCCGCGGACTAGCAACCGACGGGATACGCAGTATTTT. This gives the protein CASSPRTSNRRDTQYF.

This clone came up many times. This chain connects TRBV6-5 to TRBJ2-1; either TRBD1 or TRBD2 may fit D (5 bases each). Germline V gene data show CDR1 as MNHEY and CDR2 as SVGAGI. Between the trimmed V and J ends, which lost 10 bases and 4 bases, there was a span of 14 bases. CDR3 length: 13 amino acids. The CDR3 nucleotides are TGTGCCACCTGGGACGCCGGGTACAATGAGCAGTTCTTC. Protein sequence: CATWDAGYNEQFF.

The chain carries TRBV27 and TRBJ1-2, with 7 bases matching TRBD1. The length of the CDR3 is 15 residues. Per the germline V gene, CDR1 is MNHEY and CDR2 is SMNVEV (reference sequence). With 2 bases clipped from V and 4 bases from J, the junction kept 7 bases outside the gene matches. The CDR3 coding sequence is TGTGCCAGCAGTTTAGAAGGGGGCGGCGTCTATGGCTACACCTTC. Translating gives CASSLEGGGVYGYTF.

The V and J genes are TRBV5-1 and TRBJ1-6, with 7 bases identical to TRBD1. V was clipped by 4 bases and J by 6 bases; unmatched bases: 10. This CDR3 comprises 16 residues. CDR1 SGHRS and CDR2 YFSETQ come from the germline V gene. CDR3 region: CASSLDTGTVNSPLHF. The DNA of the CDR3 is TGCGCCAGCAGCCTAGATACCGGGACAGTTAATTCACCCCTCCACTTT.

The table lists this clone with many counts. This rearrangement joins TRBV2 to TRBJ2-7, with 7 bases fitting TRBD1. V gave up 6 bases and J gave up 9 bases; unmatched junction bases: 11. Germline V gives CDR1 SNHLY, CDR2 FYNNEI. The CDR3 is 13 amino acids. The CDR3 DNA is TGTGCCAGCAGCGCGACAGGGTACGCTGGGCAGTACGTC. The encoded protein is CASSATGYAGQYV.

The chain carries TRBV19 and TRBJ2-5, with TRBD2 matching 12 bases. This CDR3 comprises 16 residues. The germline CDR1 and CDR2 sequences are LNHDA and SQIVND (reference sequence). V lost 4 bases to trimming and J lost 1 base; unmatched junction nucleotides: 4. CDR3 nucleotide sequence: TGTGCCAGTAGTAAAATGACTAGCGGGAGCCAAGAGACCCAGTACTTC. It is translated as CASSKMTSGSQETQYF.

This clone came up a few times. The chain has TRBV5-1 and TRBJ1-1; TRBD1 agrees at 8 bases. The V gene end was trimmed by 0 bases and the J gene end by 1 base; junction bases not matched to a gene: 2. Per germline, CDR1 SGHRS and CDR2 YFSETQ. The CDR3 contains 15 residues. CDR3 sequence: CASSLAGGRNTEAFF. The DNA of the CDR3 is TGCGCCAGCAGCTTGGCAGGGGGCCGGAACACTGAAGCTTTCTTT.